These 8 T cell receptor beta chains were all obtained from the same sample, sequenced in a study of immune heterogeneity within non-small cell lung tumors. Genomic DNA extracted from bulk tumor tissue served as template. A total of about 550 ng was used per sample. During surgery, several far-apart biopsies were obtained from every primary tumor. Enrolled individuals presented with untreated, newly diagnosed non-small cell lung cancer and received curative surgery. The authors amplified TCR beta CDR3 by multiplex PCR with 32 V and 13 J primers. TCRdb processed the multiplex PCR reads anew with MiXCR; each CDR3 protein has one entry. The data show more than 9,500 distinct CDR3 sequences, approximately 31% seen once. Sample: lung tumor tissue. These receptors originate from a man in his sixties with non-small cell lung cancer.

This clonotype has ten or more counts. The chain carries TRBV28 and TRBJ2-3; 8 positions match TRBD1. Germline V gene data show CDR1 as MDHEN and CDR2 as SYDVKM. The ends lost 9 bases at V and 2 bases at J; junction bases unmatched: 7. The length of the CDR3 is 14 residues. Here the CDR3 reads CASLDRESTDTQYF. CDR3 DNA sequence: TGTGCCAGTTTGGACAGGGAATCCACAGATACGCAGTATTTT. Based on the CDR3 plus reference TRBV28 and TRBJ2-3, the full variable domain is DVKVTQSSRYLVKRTGEKVFLECVQDMDHENMFWYRQDPGLGLRLIYFSYDVKMKEKGDIPEGYSVSREKKERFSLILESASTNQTSMYLCASLDRESTDTQYFGPGTRLTVL.

This clonotype was seen repeatedly, ten times or more. V usage is TRBV5-4 and J usage is TRBJ1-1, with unresolved D. This CDR3 is 13 amino acids long. The germline V gene has CDR1 SGHNT and CDR2 YYREEE (reference sequence). Trimming left V 0 bases short and J 7 bases short, with 10 bases between. This chain's CDR3 is CASSLEGLGEAFF. CDR3 DNA: TGTGCCAGCAGCTTGGAGGGATTAGGTGAAGCTTTCTTT.

This clonotype occurred many times. The chain is built from TRBV27 and TRBJ2-3; D unresolved. The CDR3 length is 13 residues. Per the germline V gene, CDR1 is MNHEY and CDR2 is SMNVEV (reference sequence). V lost 3 bases, J lost 2 bases, and 6 bases lay in between. The CDR3 region has the DNA TGTGCCAGCAGTTTTGTCAACACAGATACGCAGTATTTT. Translated: CASSFVNTDTQYF.

This chain uses TRBV7-3 with TRBJ2-1, with D perhaps TRBD2 (6 bases). CDR3 length: 15 amino acids. Germline assignment: CDR1 SGHTA and CDR2 FQGTGA. Trimming left V 5 bases short and J 7 bases short, with 18 bases between. CDR3 DNA sequence: TGTGCCAGCAGCAGGTTTGCCGGGAGTCGTAATGAGCAGTTCTTC. Its protein is CASSRFAGSRNEQFF.

Regarding this clonotype: A much bigger clone sits one base away, suggesting this may be a read error. V gene TRBV6-5 combines with J gene TRBJ1-1; D remains unclear. The CDR3 covers 11 residues. Germline V gene lookup returns CDR1 MNHEY and CDR2 SVGAGI. The CDR3 spells CARSYRGEAFF. The CDR3 DNA is TGTGCCAGAAGTTACCGCGGAGAAGCTTTCTTT.

At least ten counts were recorded for this clonotype. The J gene is TRBJ2-1, the V gene TRBV29-1; D unclear. This CDR3 region has 11 residues. CDR1 is SQVTM, CDR2 ANQGSEA, per germline. Trimming cost V 5 bases and J 5 bases, with 7 bases left between them. CDR3 bases: TGCAGCGTTAACTTTCACAATGAGCAGTTCTTC. This translates into CSVNFHNEQFF.

This clonotype was found many times. The chain combines TRBV20-1 with TRBJ2-5; 8 nucleotides agree with TRBD2. Germline values: CDR1 DFQATT, CDR2 SNEGSKA (reference sequence). V trimming: 5 bases; J trimming: 4 bases; junction bases outside the gene matches: 12. The CDR3 contains 15 residues. In nucleotides, the CDR3 is TGCAGTGCTGGGAAGAGCGGGAGTTTAGCAGAGACCCAGTACTTC. Amino acids: CSAGKSGSLAETQYF.

This clonotype is labeled as medium-sized. The rearrangement links TRBV28 to TRBJ1-5; D gene uncertain. V lost 8 bases and J 3 bases, leaving 26 bases between the germline ends. CDR1 is MDHEN, CDR2 SYDVKM, per germline. The CDR3 runs 18 residues. The CDR3 loop reads CASCPGRIKGAANQPQHF. The CDR3 region has the DNA TGTGCCAGCTGTCCGGGTCGCATCAAGGGAGCGGCCAATCAGCCCCAGCATTTT.